This T cell receptor beta chain was documented in a study of blood T cell repertoires in COVID-19. Under the authors' procedure: Amplification of reference gene primers was used by the study to estimate nucleated cell counts. The repertoire was sequenced with immunoSEQ multiplex PCR; TCRdb's copy has only in-frame clones and lacks some. That table gives V, J and clone size, and the DNA gave D and trimming. The sample has roughly 80,000 clones, 88% seen once; the top ten hold 9.1%. V lost 5 bases to trimming and J lost 6 bases, with 24 bases between them. Germline V gene lookup returns CDR1 SGHNT and CDR2 YENEEA. The CDR3 has 17 amino acids.

What was sequenced was peripheral blood. This TCR derives from a human donor in a cohort sampled during active COVID-19. The chain uses TRBV11-3 and TRBJ2-3, with D maybe TRBD1 (7 bases). In nucleotides, the CDR3 is TGTGCCAGCAGCCGTTCAGTTCTGGGGCAGGGGGGTGATACGCAGTATTTT. This translates into CASSRSVLGQGGDTQYF. Based on the CDR3 plus reference TRBV11-3 and TRBJ2-3, the full variable domain is EAGVVQSPRYKIIEKKQPVAFWCNPISGHNTLYWYLQNLGQGPELLIRYENEEAVDDSQLPKDRFSAERLKGVDSTLKIQPAELGDSAVYLCASSRSVLGQGGDTQYFGPGTRLTVL.